This TCR beta chain came from a study of cytomegalovirus exposure and HLA in healthy donors. While the first cohort had 650 to 850 subjects, the donors belonged to the separate validation cohort of roughly 130 subjects. Only in-frame clones appear in the TCRdb table, and some are missing; sequencing was by immunoSEQ multiplex PCR. The sample yields 200,000 to 250,000 clones, roughly 87% seen once. As concerns this clone: No antigen is known for it.

Study observations and caveats: According to a later analysis, TCR clusters from the first cohort tended to co-occur in the 120 or so validation repertoires. Most TCR sequences were uncommon, yet certain public TCRs appeared in many donors. The study labeled around 160 TCR beta chains cytomegalovirus-associated.

Germline V gene lookup returns CDR1 SQVTM and CDR2 ANQGSEA. CDR3 length: 13 amino acids. The ends were cut back, 4 bases at V and 6 bases at J, with 13 bases in the middle. The specimen was PBMCs. The J gene is TRBJ1-5, the V gene TRBV29-1; D might be TRBD1 (5 bases). The receptor was derived from a man aged 18-30 years in good health and CMV-seropositive. The DNA for the CDR3 is TGCAGCGTTGTGGGGACGGGGGGTCAGCCCCAGCATTTT. It is translated as CSVVGTGGQPQHF.